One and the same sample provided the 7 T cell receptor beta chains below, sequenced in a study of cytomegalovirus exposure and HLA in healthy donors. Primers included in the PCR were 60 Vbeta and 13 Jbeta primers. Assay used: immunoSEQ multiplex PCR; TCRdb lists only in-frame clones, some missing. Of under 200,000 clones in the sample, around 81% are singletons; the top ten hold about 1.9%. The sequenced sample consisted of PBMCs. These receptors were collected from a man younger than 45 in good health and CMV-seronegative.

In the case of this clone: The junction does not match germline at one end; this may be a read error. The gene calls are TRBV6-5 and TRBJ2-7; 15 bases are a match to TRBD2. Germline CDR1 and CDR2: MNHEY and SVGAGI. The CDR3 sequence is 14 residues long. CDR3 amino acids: CASSRTSGRDRQHF. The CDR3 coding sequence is TGTGCCAGCAGTCGGACTAGCGGGAGGGACAGGCAGCACTTC.

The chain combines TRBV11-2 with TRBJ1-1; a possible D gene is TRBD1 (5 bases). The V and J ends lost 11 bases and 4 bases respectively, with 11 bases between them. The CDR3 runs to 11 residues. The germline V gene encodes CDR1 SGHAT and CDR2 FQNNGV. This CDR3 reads CAARAGTEAFF. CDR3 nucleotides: TGTGCCGCCAGGGCTGGCACTGAAGCTTTCTTT. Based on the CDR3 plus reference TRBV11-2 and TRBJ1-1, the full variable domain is EAGVAQSPRYKIIEKRQSVAFWCNPISGHATLYWYQQILGQGPKLLIQFQNNGVVDDSQLPKDRFSAERLKGVDSTLKIQPAKLEDSAVYLCAARAGTEAFFGQGTRLTVV.

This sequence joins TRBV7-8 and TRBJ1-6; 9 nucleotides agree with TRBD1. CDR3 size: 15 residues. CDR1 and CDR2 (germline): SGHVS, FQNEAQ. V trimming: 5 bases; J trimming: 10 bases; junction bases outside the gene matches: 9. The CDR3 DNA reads TGTGCCAGCAGCGTAGTGGGACAGGGTCAGTCACCCCTCCACTTT. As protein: CASSVVGQGQSPLHF. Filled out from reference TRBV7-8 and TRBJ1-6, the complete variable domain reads GAGVSQSPRYKVAKRGQDVALRCDPISGHVSLFWYQQALGQGPEFLTYFQNEAQLDKSGLPSDRFFAERPEGSVSTLKIQRTQQEDSAVYLCASSVVGQGQSPLHFGNGTRLTVT.

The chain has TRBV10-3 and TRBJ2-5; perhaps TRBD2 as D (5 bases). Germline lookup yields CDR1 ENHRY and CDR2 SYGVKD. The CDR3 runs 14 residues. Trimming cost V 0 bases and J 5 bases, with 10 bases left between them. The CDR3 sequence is CAISESPSGETQYF. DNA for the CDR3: TGTGCCATCAGTGAGTCTCCGTCGGGGGAGACCCAGTACTTC.

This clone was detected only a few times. This CDR3 is CASSPGTVQETQYF. The CDR3 nucleotides read TGCGCCAGCAGCCCAGGGACAGTTCAAGAGACCCAGTACTTC. The chain uses TRBV5-1 and TRBJ2-5; 7 bases line up with TRBD1. The CDR3 has 14 residues. After removal of 4 bases from V and 2 bases from J, the junction contained 5 bases not matched to a gene. CDR1 is SGHRS and CDR2 is YFSETQ in the germline V gene.

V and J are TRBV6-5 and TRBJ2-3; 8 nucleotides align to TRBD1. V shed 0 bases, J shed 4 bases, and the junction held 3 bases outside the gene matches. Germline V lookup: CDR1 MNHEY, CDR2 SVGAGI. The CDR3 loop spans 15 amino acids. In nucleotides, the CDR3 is TGTGCCAGCAGTTACTCGCAGGGGGCGTCAGATACGCAGTATTTT. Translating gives CASSYSQGASDTQYF.

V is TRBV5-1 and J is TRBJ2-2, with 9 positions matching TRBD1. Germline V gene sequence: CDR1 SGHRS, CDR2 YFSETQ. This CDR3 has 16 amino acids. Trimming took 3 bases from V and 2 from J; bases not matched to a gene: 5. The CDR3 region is CASSSSTGGNTGELFF. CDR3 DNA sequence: TGCGCCAGCAGCTCATCGACAGGGGGAAACACCGGGGAGCTGTTTTTT.